This entry lists 13 T cell receptor beta chains sequenced from one sample in a study of blood T cell repertoires in COVID-19. Produced via immunoSEQ multiplex PCR; TCRdb's table is partial and in-frame only. The sample contains about 170,000 clones, around 85% of which appear only once. The sequenced material came from peripheral blood. The origin of the receptors is a human donor with acute or convalescent COVID-19. The donor label of this sample is uncertain.

The rearrangement links TRBV11-2 to TRBJ2-7; a weak D match, TRBD2 (5 bases). The CDR3 extends over 13 amino acids. Trimming cost V 2 bases and J 6 bases, with 11 bases left between them. Germline V CDR1 and CDR2: SGHAT, FQNNGV. CDR3 residues: CASSLSIRGEQYF. CDR3 sequence (DNA): TGTGCCAGCAGCTTATCCATCCGGGGCGAGCAGTACTTC.

The chain uses TRBV10-3 and TRBJ1-1; maybe TRBD1 (5 bases). Looked up from germline, CDR1 is ENHRY and CDR2 is SYGVKD. V lost 5 bases to trimming and J lost 4 bases, with 17 bases between them. The CDR3 is 15 amino acids. For the CDR3, the DNA is TGTGCCATCAGTCCGAAAGGAGGGGTCGGCACTGAAGCTTTCTTT. Its translation is CAISPKGGVGTEAFF.

The V call is TRBV28, the J call TRBJ1-6, with 9 nucleotides matching TRBD1. This CDR3 is 14 amino acids long. V was clipped by 9 bases and J by 10 bases; unmatched bases: 10. From germline, CDR1 is MDHEN and CDR2 SYDVKM. The CDR3 DNA reads as TGTGCCAGTACCCCCGGGACAGGGTCATCACCCCTCCACTTT. Protein: CASTPGTGSSPLHF.

This chain connects TRBV3-1 (or the pseudogene TRBV3-2) to TRBJ2-5, with D uncertain. Germline V CDR1 and CDR2: LGHDT, YNNKEL (reference sequence). Trimming took off 1 base at V and 7 bases at J, with 13 bases between the two ends. The CDR3 consists of 14 residues. Here the CDR3 reads CASSQVGTVGTQYF. The CDR3 bases are TGTGCCAGCAGCCAAGTTGGAACAGTGGGGACCCAGTACTTC.

This clone was seen a few times. The chain employs TRBV29-1 and TRBJ1-5, with TRBD1 matching over 7 bases. Germline V gene lookup returns CDR1 SQVTM and CDR2 ANQGSEA. Unmatched junction bases numbered 4, after V lost 6 bases and J lost 5 bases. The CDR3 is 12 amino acids. The CDR3 protein is CSVGQDYQPQHF. For the CDR3, the DNA is TGCAGCGTCGGACAGGACTATCAGCCCCAGCATTTT.

This clone was picked up one time. The V and J genes are TRBV28 and TRBJ2-2; the match to TRBD2 covers 12 bases. Germline CDR1 reads MDHEN; CDR2 reads SYDVKM. The CDR3 runs 17 residues. Trimming cost V 2 bases and J 4 bases; bases outside gene matches: 5. In nucleotides, the CDR3 is TGTGCCAGCAGTTTACTAGCGGGGGGGAGAACCACCGGGGAGCTGTTTTTT. Its protein product is CASSLLAGGRTTGELFF.

V and J are TRBV19 and TRBJ2-3; 8 positions match TRBD1. CDR3 size: 12 residues. V shed 4 bases, J shed 10 bases, and the junction held 4 bases outside the gene matches. Per the germline V gene, CDR1 is LNHDA and CDR2 is SQIVND (reference sequence). The CDR3 DNA is TGTGCCAGTAGTAGGACAGGGCCAGCGCAGTATTTT. Its protein is CASSRTGPAQYF.

V and J are TRBV18 and TRBJ2-5; D is uncertain. Germline lookup yields CDR1 KGHSH and CDR2 LQKENI. V was pared by 0 bases and J by 5 bases, with 4 bases between. The CDR3 contains 12 residues. The CDR3 nucleotides read TGTGCCAGCTCACCACCGGGCGAGACCCAGTACTTC. It encodes CASSPPGETQYF.

In its sample, this clone was seen once. The rearrangement links TRBV6-5 to TRBJ1-2; 9 bases map to TRBD1. The V gene's germline CDR1 is MNHEY and CDR2 SVGAGI. V trimming: 4 bases; J trimming: 8 bases; junction bases outside the gene matches: 5. This CDR3 is built from 13 residues. The CDR3 sequence: CASSWTGARGYTF. The CDR3 DNA reads TGTGCCAGCAGTTGGACAGGGGCGCGGGGCTACACCTTC.

The chain uses TRBV28 and TRBJ1-6; TRBD1 might be the D (5 bases). CDR1 and CDR2 (germline): MDHEN, SYDVKM. The CDR3 loop spans 15 amino acids. Trimming cost V 6 bases and J 6 bases, with 15 bases left between them. The CDR3 coding sequence is TGTGCCAGCAGGCGGGGCTCAAGGGGTAATTCACCCCTCCACTTT. It codes for CASRRGSRGNSPLHF.

This rearrangement joins TRBV28 to TRBJ1-1; D remains ambiguous. Germline V gives CDR1 MDHEN, CDR2 SYDVKM. V was cut by 2 bases and J by 0 bases, with 7 bases left in between. The CDR3 length is 14 residues. Here the CDR3 reads CASSLRQVNTEAFF. CDR3 DNA sequence: TGTGCCAGCAGTTTAAGGCAGGTGAACACTGAAGCTTTCTTT.

This clone was seen a handful of times. This rearrangement joins TRBV5-4 to TRBJ1-3, with TRBD1 matching 7 bases. The germline gives CDR1 SGHNT, CDR2 YYREEE (reference sequence). CDR3 size: 14 residues. Trimming cost V 3 bases and J 4 bases; bases outside gene matches: 4. Written as DNA, the CDR3 is TGTGCCAGCAGCTCAACAGGGGTCGGAAACACCATATATTTT. Amino acid sequence: CASSSTGVGNTIYF.

The V call is TRBV6-5, the J call TRBJ1-5, with D maybe TRBD1 (5 bases). This CDR3 spans 15 amino acids. The germline CDR1 and CDR2 sequences are MNHEY and SVGAGI. V dropped 10 bases and J dropped 3 bases, with 19 bases sitting between them. The CDR3 reads CATRRGLNSNQPQHF. CDR3 nucleotides: TGTGCCACGAGAAGGGGCCTAAACTCCAATCAGCCCCAGCATTTT.